Reported below is one T cell receptor beta chain. The record originates from a study of radiotherapy plus CTLA-4 blockade in lung cancer. The repertoire was sequenced with immunoSEQ multiplex PCR; TCRdb's copy has only in-frame clones and lacks some. Of 70,000 to 95,000 clones detected, approximately 82% appear once; the ten largest clones hold more than 14%. This clonotype was sampled from a human donor with non-small cell lung cancer that progressed on radiotherapy plus ipilimumab. Sequencing used peripheral blood, obtained from a patient treated with radiotherapy plus ipilimumab.

The CDR3 nucleotides are TGTGCCAGCAGCTTACAGGGTGAGACCCAGTACTTC. Translation: CASSLQGETQYF. J is TRBJ2-5 and V is TRBV7-2, with D possibly TRBD1 on 5 matching bases. The CDR3 extends over 12 amino acids. Germline V lookup: CDR1 SGHTA, CDR2 FQGNSA. V was clipped by 2 bases and J by 5 bases, with 6 bases between them.